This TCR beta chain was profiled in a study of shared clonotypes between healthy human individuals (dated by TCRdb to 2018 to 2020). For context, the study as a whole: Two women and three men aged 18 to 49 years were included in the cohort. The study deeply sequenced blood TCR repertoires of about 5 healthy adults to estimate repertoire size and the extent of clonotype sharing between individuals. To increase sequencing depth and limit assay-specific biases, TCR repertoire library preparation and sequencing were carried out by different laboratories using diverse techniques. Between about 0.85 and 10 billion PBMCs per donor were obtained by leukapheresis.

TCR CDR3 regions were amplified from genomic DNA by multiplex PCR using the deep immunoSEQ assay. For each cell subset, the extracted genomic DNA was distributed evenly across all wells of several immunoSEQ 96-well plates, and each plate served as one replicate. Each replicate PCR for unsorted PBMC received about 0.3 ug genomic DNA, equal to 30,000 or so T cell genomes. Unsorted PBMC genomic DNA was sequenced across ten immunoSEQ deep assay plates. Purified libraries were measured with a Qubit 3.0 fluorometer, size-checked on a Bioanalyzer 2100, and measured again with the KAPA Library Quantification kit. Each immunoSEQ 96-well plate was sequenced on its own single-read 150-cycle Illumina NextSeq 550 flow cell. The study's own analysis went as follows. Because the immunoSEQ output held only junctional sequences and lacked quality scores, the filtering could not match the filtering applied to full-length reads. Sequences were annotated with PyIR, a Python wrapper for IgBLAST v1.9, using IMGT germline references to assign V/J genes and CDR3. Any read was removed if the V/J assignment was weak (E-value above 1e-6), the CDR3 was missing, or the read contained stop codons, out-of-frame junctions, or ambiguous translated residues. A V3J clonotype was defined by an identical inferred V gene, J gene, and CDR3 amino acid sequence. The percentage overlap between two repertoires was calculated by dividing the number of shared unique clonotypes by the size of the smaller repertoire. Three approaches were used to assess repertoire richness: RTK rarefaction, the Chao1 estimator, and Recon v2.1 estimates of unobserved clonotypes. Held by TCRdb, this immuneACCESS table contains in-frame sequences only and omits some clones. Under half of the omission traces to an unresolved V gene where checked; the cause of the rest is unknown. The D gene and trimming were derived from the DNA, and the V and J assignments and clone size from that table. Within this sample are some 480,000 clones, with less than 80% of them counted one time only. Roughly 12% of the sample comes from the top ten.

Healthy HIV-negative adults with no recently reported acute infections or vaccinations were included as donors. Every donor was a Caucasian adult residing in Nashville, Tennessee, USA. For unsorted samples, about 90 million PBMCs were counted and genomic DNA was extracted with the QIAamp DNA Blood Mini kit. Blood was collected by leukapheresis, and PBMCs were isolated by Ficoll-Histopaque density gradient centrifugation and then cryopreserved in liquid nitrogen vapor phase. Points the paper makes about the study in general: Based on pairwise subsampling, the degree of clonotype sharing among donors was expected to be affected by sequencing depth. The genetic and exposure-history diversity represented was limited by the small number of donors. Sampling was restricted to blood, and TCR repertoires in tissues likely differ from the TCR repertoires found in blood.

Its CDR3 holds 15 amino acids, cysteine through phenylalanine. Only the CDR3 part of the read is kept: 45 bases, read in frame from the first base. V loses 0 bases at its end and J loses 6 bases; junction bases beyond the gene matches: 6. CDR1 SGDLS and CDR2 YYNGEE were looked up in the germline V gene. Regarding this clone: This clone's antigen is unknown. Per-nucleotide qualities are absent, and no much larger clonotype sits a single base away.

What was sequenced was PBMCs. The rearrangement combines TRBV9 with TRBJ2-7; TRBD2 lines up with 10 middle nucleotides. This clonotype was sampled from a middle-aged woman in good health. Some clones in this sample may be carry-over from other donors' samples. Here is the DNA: TGTGCCAGCAGCGTAGGTCCTAGCGGGAGAGGCGAGCAGTACTTC. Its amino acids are CASSVGPSGRGEQYF.